This T cell receptor (beta chain) was profiled in a study of graft-versus-host responses after intestinal transplantation. Study at large: Every recipient had anti-thymocyte globulin induction and 2 to 4 years of tacrolimus plus steroids.

Sequenced by immunoSEQ multiplex PCR; TCRdb stores in-frame clones only, minus some. Counted here are 15,000 or so clones, approximately 96% occurring once; the ten biggest clones make up 0.65% to 0.9%. Germline CDR1 and CDR2: MDHEN and SYDVKM. The CDR3 extends over 13 amino acids. Trimming took 5 bases from V and 2 from J, leaving 8 bases between them. The chain carries TRBV28 and TRBJ2-3; D is uncertain. The input for sequencing was PBMCs, taken 9 days after transplant. The receptor was isolated from a human patient who received an intestinal transplant, so some T cells may come from the graft donor. The CDR3 DNA sequence: TGTGCCAGCAGTCCGTTTGACACAGATACGCAGTATTTT. The encoded protein is CASSPFDTDTQYF.